Reported below is one TCR beta chain. Its specificity is not known. The CDR3 consists of 18 residues. V was cut by 2 bases and J by 0 bases, with 18 bases left in between. Germline V gives CDR1 ENHRY, CDR2 SYGVKD. This record comes from a study of shared clonotypes between healthy human individuals. 200 to 250 ng DNA, about 28,000 T cell genomes, went into each sorted-subset replicate PCR. Sequencing used immunoSEQ multiplex PCR; TCRdb keeps in-frame clones, though not all of them. This table has about 2,200,000 clones, approximately 94% appearing once. Findings of the study overall: All-four-donor shared clonotypes had higher generation probabilities than non-shared clonotypes did. Donors were few, which limited the genetic and exposure-history diversity represented.

Cells designated naive CD8 were CD45RO-negative and were positively selected for CCR7, with terminally differentiated effector memory CD45RA+ cells excluded. The sample consisted of naive CD8+ T cells from PBMCs. The receptor was isolated from a man younger than 30 in good health. Some clones in this sample may be carry-over from other donors' samples. The V and J genes are TRBV10-3 and TRBJ2-3; TRBD1 or TRBD2 may be the D gene (5 bases each). CDR3 region: CAISENGGPNPSTDTQYF. The DNA for the CDR3 is TGTGCCATCAGTGAGAATGGGGGACCGAACCCTAGCACAGATACGCAGTATTTT.